This TCR beta chain comes out of a study of shared clonotypes between healthy human individuals. Selected positively for CCR7 and CD45RO-negative, naive CD8 cells excluded terminally differentiated effector memory CD45RA+ cells. Donors were healthy HIV-negative adults without recent acute infections or vaccinations. General observations from the study: Since donors were few, the genetic and exposure-history diversity represented was limited. Estimated richness was generally greater in naive than memory subsets. The study's rarefaction showed incomplete sorted-subset sequencing despite large depth.

The CDR3 is 16 amino acids. The germline gives CDR1 LNHDA, CDR2 SQIVND (reference sequence). The junction had 6 bases not matched to a gene; V was cut back by 4 bases and J by 3 bases. Clones were read by immunoSEQ multiplex PCR, and TCRdb kept only the in-frame ones, dropping some. The data show some 800,000 clones, 92% seen once. As concerns this clone: Antigen: not known.

The TCR comes from a man under 40 in good health. The V call is TRBV19, the J call TRBJ2-7; 13 nucleotides match TRBD2. Sequenced: naive CD8+ T cells sorted from blood. The CDR3 DNA reads TGTGCCAGTAGTAACATTGGACTAGCGGGAGACTACGAGCAGTACTTC. It yields the protein CASSNIGLAGDYEQYF.